The text below deals with one TCR beta chain. This sample stems from a study of blood T cell repertoires in COVID-19. The germline CDR1 and CDR2 sequences are ENHRY and SYGVKD. V shed 4 bases, J shed 8 bases, and the junction held 7 bases outside the gene matches. The CDR3 has 14 amino acids. Measured with immunoSEQ multiplex PCR; TCRdb has only the in-frame clones, and not every one. The sample lists about 100,000 clones; 65% to 90% were seen once. Sequences were obtained from peripheral blood. V gene TRBV10-3 combines with J gene TRBJ2-1; 8 bases agree with TRBD2. This sequence was found in a man aged 55 to 70 with acute or convalescent COVID-19. As DNA, the CDR3 is TGTGCCATCAGTGGTACTAGCGGCTGGGATGAGCAGTTCTTC. It translates to CAISGTSGWDEQFF.